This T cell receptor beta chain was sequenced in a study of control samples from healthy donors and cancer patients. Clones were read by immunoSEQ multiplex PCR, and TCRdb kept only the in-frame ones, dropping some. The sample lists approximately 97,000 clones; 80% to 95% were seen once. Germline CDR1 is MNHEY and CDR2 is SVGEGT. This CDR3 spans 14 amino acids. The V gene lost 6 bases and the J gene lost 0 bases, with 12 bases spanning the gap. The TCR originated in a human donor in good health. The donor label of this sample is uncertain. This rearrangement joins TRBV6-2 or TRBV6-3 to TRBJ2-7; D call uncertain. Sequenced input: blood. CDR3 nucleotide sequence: TGTGCCAGCAGCCCGGACGGATTCTCCTACGAGCAGTACGTC. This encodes CASSPDGFSYEQYV.